The entry that follows covers one T cell receptor beta chain sequence. The antigen is undetermined. Time point denoted: week 5, during vaccination. Every vaccination contained 300 ug of the mutant IDH1 20-mer peptide and was paired with topical imiquimod. The study enrolled donors with new WHO grade 3 or 4 IDH1-mutant, ATRX-lost astrocytomas. The assay was immunoSEQ multiplex PCR, and TCRdb's table has in-frame clones only and misses some. The sample shows about 40,000 clones, approximately 90% of them seen only once. This record belongs to a study of a mutant IDH1 vaccine in newly diagnosed glioma. Study-level background: Standard pretreatment was either radiotherapy, temozolomide, or, for most, radiochemotherapy with temozolomide. Overall study results and limits: Pseudoprogression looked unconnected to shifts in top peripheral T cell clonotypes.

The V end was cut by 4 bases, the J end by 4 bases, with 9 bases between. CDR1 and CDR2 from the germline V gene are LNHDA and SQIVND (reference sequence). This CDR3 is built from 13 residues. The chain combines TRBV19 with TRBJ2-3, with D hard to call. The sample was PBMCs, taken from a glioma patient whose treatment included an IDH1 peptide vaccine. The receptor's source is a man aged 50 to 60 with glioma. CDR3 protein: CASSKQSPDTQYF. The CDR3 nucleotides read TGTGCCAGTAGTAAACAGTCACCAGATACGCAGTATTTT.